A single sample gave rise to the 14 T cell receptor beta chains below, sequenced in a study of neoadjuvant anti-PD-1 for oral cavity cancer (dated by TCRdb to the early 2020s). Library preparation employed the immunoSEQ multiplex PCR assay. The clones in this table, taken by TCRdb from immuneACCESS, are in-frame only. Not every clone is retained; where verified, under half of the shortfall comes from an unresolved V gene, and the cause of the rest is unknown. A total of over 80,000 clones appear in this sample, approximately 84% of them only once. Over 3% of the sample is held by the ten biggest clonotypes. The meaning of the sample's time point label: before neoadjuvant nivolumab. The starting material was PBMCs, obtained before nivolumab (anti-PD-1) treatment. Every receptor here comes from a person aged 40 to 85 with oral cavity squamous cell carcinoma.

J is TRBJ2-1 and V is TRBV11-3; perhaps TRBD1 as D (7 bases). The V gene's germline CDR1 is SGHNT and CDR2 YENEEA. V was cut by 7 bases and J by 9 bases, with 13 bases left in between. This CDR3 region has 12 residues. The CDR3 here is CASKPQGGEQFF. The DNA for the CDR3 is TGTGCCAGCAAACCCCAGGGGGGTGAGCAGTTCTTC.

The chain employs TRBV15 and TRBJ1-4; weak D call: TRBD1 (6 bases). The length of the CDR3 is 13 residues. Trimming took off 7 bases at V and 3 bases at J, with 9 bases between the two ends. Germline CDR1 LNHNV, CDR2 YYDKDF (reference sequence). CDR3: CATNRQANEKLFF. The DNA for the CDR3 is TGTGCCACCAACCGACAGGCTAATGAAAAACTGTTTTTT.

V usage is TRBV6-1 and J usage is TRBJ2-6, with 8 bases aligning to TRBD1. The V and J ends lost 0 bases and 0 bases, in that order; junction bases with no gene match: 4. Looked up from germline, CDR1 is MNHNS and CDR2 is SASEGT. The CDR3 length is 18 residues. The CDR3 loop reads CASSEAQGADSGANVLTF. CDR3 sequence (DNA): TGTGCCAGCAGTGAAGCTCAGGGGGCCGACTCTGGGGCCAACGTCCTGACTTTC.

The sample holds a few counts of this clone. Written as DNA, the CDR3 is TGTGCCAGCAGTGAAAACCTAGCGGGGGCTACAGATACGCAGTATTTT. It codes for CASSENLAGATDTQYF. The genes are TRBV25-1 and TRBJ2-3, with 10 bases fitting TRBD2. Germline CDR1 and CDR2: MGHDK and SYGVNS. The junction had 5 bases not matched to a gene; V was cut back by 2 bases and J by 3 bases. CDR3 length: 16 amino acids.

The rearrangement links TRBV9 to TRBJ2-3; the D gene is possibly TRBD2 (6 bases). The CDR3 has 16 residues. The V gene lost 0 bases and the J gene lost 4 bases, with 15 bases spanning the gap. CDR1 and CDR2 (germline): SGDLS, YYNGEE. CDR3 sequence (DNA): TGTGCCAGCAGCGTAGCTCCCACGGGAGCATCAGATACGCAGTATTTT. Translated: CASSVAPTGASDTQYF.

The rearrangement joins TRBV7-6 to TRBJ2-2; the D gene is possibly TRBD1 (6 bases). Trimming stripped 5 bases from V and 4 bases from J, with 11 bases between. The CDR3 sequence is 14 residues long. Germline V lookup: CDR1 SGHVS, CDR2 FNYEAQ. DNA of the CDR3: TGTGCCAGCAGCCCCCAACAGGGCACCGGGGAGCTGTTTTTT. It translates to CASSPQQGTGELFF. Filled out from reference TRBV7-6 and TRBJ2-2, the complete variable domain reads GAGVSQSPRYKVTKRGQDVALRCDPISGHVSLYWYRQALGQGPEFLTYFNYEAQQDKSGLPNDRFSAERPEGSISTLTIQRTEQRDSAMYRCASSPQQGTGELFFGEGSRLTVL.

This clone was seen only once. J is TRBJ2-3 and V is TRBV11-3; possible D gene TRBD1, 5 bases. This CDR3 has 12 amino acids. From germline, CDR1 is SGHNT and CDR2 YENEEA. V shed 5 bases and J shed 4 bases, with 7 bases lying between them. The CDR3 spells CASSVRADTQYF. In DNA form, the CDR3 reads TGTGCCAGCAGCGTCAGGGCAGATACGCAGTATTTT.

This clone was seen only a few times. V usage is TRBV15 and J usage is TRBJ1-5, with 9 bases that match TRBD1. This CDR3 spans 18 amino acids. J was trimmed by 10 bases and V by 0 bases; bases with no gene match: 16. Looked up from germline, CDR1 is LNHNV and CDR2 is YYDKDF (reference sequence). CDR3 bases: TGTGCCACCAGCAGAGAGGTCCACCGGGACAGGGTAGTAACACCCCAGCATTTT. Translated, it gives CATSREVHRDRVVTPQHF.

The CDR3 sequence: CASHSAVAQHF. In DNA form, the CDR3 reads TGTGCCAGCCACTCAGCGGTGGCCCAGCATTTT. The chain couples TRBV28 to TRBJ1-5; D is uncertain. Per the germline V gene, CDR1 is MDHEN and CDR2 is SYDVKM. V lost 8 bases, J lost 11 bases, and 13 bases lay in between. The CDR3 totals 11 residues.

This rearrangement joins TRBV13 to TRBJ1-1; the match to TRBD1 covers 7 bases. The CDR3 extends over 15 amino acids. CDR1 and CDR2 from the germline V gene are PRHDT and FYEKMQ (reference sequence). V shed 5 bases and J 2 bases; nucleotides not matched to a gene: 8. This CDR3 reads CASSKGGQLNTEAFF. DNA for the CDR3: TGTGCCAGCAGCAAAGGGGGACAGCTCAACACTGAAGCTTTCTTT.

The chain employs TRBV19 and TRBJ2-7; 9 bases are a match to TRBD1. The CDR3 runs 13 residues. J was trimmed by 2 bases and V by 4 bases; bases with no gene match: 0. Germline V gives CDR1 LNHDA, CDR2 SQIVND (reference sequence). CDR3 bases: TGTGCCAGTAGTAGGACAGGGGCCTACGAGCAGTACTTC. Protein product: CASSRTGAYEQYF.

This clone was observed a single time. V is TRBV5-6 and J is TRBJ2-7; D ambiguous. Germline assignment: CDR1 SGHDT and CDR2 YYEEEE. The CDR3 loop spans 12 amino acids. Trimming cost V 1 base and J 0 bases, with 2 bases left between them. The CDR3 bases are TGTGCCAGCAGCTTGTCCTCCTACGAGCAGTACTTC. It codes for CASSLSSYEQYF.

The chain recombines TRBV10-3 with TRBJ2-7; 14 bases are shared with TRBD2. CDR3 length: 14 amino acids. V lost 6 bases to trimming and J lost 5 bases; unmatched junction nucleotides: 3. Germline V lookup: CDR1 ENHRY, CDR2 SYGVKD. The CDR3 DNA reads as TGTGCCATCAGGAAGGGACTAGCGGGAGACGAGCAGTACTTC. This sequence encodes CAIRKGLAGDEQYF.

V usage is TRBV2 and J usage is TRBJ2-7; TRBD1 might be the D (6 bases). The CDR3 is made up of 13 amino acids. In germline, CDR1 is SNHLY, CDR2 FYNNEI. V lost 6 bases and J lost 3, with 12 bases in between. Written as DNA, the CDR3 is TGTGCCAGCAGCCGGACAGACAACTACGAGCAGTACTTC. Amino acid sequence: CASSRTDNYEQYF.